This T cell receptor (beta chain) comes out of a study of cytomegalovirus exposure and HLA in healthy donors. From germline, CDR1 is SGHAT and CDR2 FQNNGV. The CDR3 spans 14 residues. The V end was cut by 3 bases, the J end by 6 bases, with 14 bases between. Researchers ran the PCR with 60 Vbeta and 13 Jbeta primers. Libraries were prepared by immunoSEQ multiplex PCR; TCRdb keeps only in-frame clonotypes and omits some of them. The sample yields about 160,000 clones, around three quarters seen once. The chain carries TRBV11-2 and TRBJ1-1, with TRBD1 as a possible D gene (6 bases). Sequenced: PBMCs. The receptor comes from a man aged 35 to 55 in good health and CMV-seropositive. The CDR3 loop is CASSFYRDNAEAFF. CDR3 nucleotide sequence: TGTGCCAGCAGCTTCTACAGGGACAACGCTGAAGCTTTCTTT.